This T cell receptor (beta chain) stems from a study of beta chain features in type 1 diabetes. As for the study in general: Age, gender and cell yields were similar between patients and healthy donors. General observations from the study: Type 1 diabetes patients had moderately but significantly shorter TCRB CDR3s in all four CD4+ subsets.

As every portion of the isolated RNA was reverse transcribed, the sequencing read expressed TCRB transcripts. Approximately 3.5 million reads per sample were averaged for naive, central memory and regulatory samples. The data were produced by immunoSEQ multiplex PCR, yet TCRdb's version contains in-frame clones alone and is incomplete. The sample includes around 360,000 clones, roughly an eighth of them seen just once. The germline gives CDR1 SQVTM, CDR2 ANQGSEA. CDR3 length: 15 amino acids. Trimming removed 4 bases from V and 3 bases from J; junction bases left unmatched: 9. A word on this clone: Its antigen is not known.

The chain couples TRBV29-1 to TRBJ2-7; 10 bases agree with TRBD2. The specimen sequenced was naive CD4+ T cells from blood. The TCR was taken from a woman in her late teens or twenties with type 1 diabetes. CDR3 DNA sequence: TGCAGCGTTGCGCCCTCCCCTAGCGGGAGCTACGAGCAGTACTTC. Its protein product is CSVAPSPSGSYEQYF.